This TCR beta chain was profiled in a study of T cells in Graves' hyperthyroidism and ophthalmopathy. The TCR beta CDR3 regions underwent amplification using RNA transcripts as the source. A first-round RT-PCR of the TCR CDR3 used the HTBI primer set. One entry per CDR3 protein results from TCRdb running MiXCR on the multiplex PCR reads. Counted here are around 290,000 distinct CDR3 sequences, approximately 15% occurring once; the ten biggest clones make up around 8%. The CDR3 loop spans 15 amino acids. Trimming cost V 5 bases and J 7 bases; bases outside gene matches: 8. Germline CDR1 MDHEN, CDR2 SYDVKM. This clonotype was recorded many times.

The J gene is TRBJ1-5, the V gene TRBV28, with 10 bases fitting TRBD1. This clonotype was obtained from a middle-aged woman with Graves' hyperthyroidism. Input material: blood. The CDR3 nucleotides are TGTGCCAGCAGTCGGACAGGGGGGTTGAGACAGCCCCAGCATTTT. Its translation is CASSRTGGLRQPQHF.